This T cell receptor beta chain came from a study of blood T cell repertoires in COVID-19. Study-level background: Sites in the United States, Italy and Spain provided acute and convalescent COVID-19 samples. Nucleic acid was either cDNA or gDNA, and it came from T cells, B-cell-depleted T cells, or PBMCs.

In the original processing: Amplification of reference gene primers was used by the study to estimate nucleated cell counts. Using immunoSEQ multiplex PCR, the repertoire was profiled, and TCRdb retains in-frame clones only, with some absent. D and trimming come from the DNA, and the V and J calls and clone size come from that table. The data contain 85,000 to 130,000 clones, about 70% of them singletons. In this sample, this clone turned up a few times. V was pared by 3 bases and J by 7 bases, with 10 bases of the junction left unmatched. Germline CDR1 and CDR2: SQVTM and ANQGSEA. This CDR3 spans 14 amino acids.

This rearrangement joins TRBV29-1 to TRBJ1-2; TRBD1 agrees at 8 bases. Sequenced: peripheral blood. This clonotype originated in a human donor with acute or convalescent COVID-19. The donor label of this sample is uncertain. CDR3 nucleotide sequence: TGCAGCGTTGACCCCTGGCAGGGGGCTGGTGGCTACACCTTC. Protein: CSVDPWQGAGGYTF.